Presented here are 5 T cell receptor beta chains from one specimen sequenced in a study of blood T cell repertoires in COVID-19 (dated by TCRdb to 2020 to 2021). The library was generated by the immunoSEQ multiplex PCR assay. The immuneACCESS repertoire file appears here via TCRdb, limited to in-frame rearrangements. These files lack a portion of the clones; in checked studies, under half of the deficit traces to unresolved V genes, and the cause of the others is not known. Counted in this sample were 35,000 to 50,000 clones; approximately 85% of them appeared once. The biggest ten clones account for over 3.5% of the sample. The sample comprised peripheral blood. These receptors were taken from a man aged 60-69 years with acute or convalescent COVID-19.

This clone was counted once. The V and J genes are TRBV11-3 and TRBJ1-4, with D unresolved. Germline-derived CDR1 and CDR2 are SGHNT and YENEEA. The germline V and J ends were trimmed by 5 bases and 7 bases, with 11 bases remaining between them. The CDR3 length is 13 residues. The CDR3 DNA sequence: TGTGCCAGCAGCCCGGGAGGCTCTGAAAAACTGTTTTTT. It encodes CASSPGGSEKLFF.

V and J are TRBV4-2 and TRBJ1-2; D remains unclear. The CDR3 covers 13 residues. The germline V gene has CDR1 LGHNA and CDR2 YNFKEQ. Trimming took off 0 bases at V and 3 bases at J, with 5 bases between the two ends. In nucleotides, the CDR3 is TGTGCCAGCAGCCAAGACAGGCACTATGGCTACACCTTC. Amino acid sequence: CASSQDRHYGYTF.

The chain combines TRBV9 with TRBJ1-3; D unresolved. The V and J ends lost 0 bases and 4 bases respectively, with 11 bases between them. This CDR3 is built from 15 residues. Per the germline V gene, CDR1 is SGDLS and CDR2 is YYNGEE. The CDR3 spells CASSVAPGSGNTIYF. The CDR3 coding sequence is TGTGCCAGCAGCGTAGCACCGGGGTCCGGAAACACCATATATTTT.

The rearrangement uses TRBV10-3 and TRBJ2-7; D unclear. The germline V gene encodes CDR1 ENHRY and CDR2 SYGVKD. CDR3 length: 14 amino acids. Between the trimmed V and J ends, which lost 0 bases and 2 bases, there was a span of 8 bases. The CDR3 here is CAISESTGPYEQYF. CDR3 in DNA: TGTGCCATCAGTGAGTCGACTGGCCCCTACGAGCAGTACTTC.

The chain uses TRBV21-1 and TRBJ2-1; the D call TRBD1 from the table was never checked on the DNA. TRBV21-1 corresponds to a pseudogene. The CDR3 sequence is 12 residues long. CDR3 bases: TGTGCCAGCAGCAACCGACAGTGTGAGCAGTTCTTC. It translates to CASSNRQCEQFF.